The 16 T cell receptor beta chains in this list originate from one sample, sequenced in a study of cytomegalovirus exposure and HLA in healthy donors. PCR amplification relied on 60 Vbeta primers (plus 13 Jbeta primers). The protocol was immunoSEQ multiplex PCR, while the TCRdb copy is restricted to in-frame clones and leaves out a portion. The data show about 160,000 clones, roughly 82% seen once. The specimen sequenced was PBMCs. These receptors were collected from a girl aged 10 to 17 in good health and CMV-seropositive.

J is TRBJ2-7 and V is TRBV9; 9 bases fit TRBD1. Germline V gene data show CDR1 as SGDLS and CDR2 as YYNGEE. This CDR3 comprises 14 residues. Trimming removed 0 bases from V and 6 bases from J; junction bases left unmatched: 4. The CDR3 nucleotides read TGTGCCAGCAGCGTAGAGGGACAGGGCTCCGAGCAGTACTTC. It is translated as CASSVEGQGSEQYF.

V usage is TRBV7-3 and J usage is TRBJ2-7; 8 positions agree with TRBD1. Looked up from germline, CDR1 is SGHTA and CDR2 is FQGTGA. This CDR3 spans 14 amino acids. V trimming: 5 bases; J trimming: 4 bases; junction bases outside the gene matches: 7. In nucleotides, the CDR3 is TGTGCCAGCAGCACCCAGACAGGGGAGTACGAGCAGTACTTC. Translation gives CASSTQTGEYEQYF.

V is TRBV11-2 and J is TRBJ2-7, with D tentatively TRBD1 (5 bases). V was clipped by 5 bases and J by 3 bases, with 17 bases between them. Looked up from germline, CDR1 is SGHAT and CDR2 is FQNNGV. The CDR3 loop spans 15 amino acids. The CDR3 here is CASSPSWGRDYEQYF. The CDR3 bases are TGTGCCAGCAGCCCTTCGTGGGGCAGGGACTACGAGCAGTACTTC.

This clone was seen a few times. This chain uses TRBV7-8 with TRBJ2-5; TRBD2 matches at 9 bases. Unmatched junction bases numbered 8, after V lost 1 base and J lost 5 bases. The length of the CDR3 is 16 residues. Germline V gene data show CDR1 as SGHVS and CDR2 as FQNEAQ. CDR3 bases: TGTGCCAGCAGCTTAGTTAGCGGGGGCCCACCGGAGACCCAGTACTTC. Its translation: CASSLVSGGPPETQYF.

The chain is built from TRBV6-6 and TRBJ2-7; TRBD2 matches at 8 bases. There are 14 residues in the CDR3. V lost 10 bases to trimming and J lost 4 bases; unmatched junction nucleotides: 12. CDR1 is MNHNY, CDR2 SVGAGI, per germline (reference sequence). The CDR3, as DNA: TGTGCCACCGGAACTAGCGGAGGATATTACGAGCAGTACTTC. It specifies CATGTSGGYYEQYF.

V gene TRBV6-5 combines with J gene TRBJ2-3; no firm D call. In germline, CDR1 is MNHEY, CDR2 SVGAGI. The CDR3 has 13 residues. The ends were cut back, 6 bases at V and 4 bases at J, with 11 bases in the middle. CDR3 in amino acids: CASRFPGADTQYF. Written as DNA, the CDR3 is TGTGCCAGCAGGTTTCCAGGCGCAGATACGCAGTATTTT.

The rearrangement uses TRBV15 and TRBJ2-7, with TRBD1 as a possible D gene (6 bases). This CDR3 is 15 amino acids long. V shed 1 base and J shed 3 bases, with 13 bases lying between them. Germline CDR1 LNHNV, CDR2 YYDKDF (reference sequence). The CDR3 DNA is TGTGCCACCAGCAGAGCACTCCAGGGGAACTACGAGCAGTACTTC. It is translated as CATSRALQGNYEQYF.

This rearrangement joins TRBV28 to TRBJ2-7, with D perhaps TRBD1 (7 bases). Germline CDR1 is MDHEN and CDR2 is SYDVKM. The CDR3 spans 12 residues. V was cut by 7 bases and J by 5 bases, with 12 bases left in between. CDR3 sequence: CASTAGGNEQYF. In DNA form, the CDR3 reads TGTGCCAGCACGGCAGGGGGGAACGAGCAGTACTTC.

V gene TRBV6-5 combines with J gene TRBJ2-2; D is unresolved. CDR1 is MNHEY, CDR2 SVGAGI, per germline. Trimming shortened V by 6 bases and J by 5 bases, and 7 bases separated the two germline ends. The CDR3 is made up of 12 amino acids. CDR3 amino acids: CASRSLTGELFF. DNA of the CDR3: TGTGCCAGCAGGTCCTTAACCGGGGAGCTGTTTTTT.

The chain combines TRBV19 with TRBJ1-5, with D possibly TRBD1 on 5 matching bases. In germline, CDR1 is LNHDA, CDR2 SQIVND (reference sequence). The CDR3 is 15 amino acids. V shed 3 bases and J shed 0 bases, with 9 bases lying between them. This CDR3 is CASSMTDYSNQPQHF. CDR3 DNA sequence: TGTGCCAGTAGTATGACAGATTATAGCAATCAGCCCCAGCATTTT.

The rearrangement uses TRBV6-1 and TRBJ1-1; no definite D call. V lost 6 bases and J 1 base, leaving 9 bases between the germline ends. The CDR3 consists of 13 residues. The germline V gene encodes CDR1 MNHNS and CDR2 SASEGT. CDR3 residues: CASRVTENTEAFF. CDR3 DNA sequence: TGTGCCAGCAGGGTTACAGAGAACACTGAAGCTTTCTTT.

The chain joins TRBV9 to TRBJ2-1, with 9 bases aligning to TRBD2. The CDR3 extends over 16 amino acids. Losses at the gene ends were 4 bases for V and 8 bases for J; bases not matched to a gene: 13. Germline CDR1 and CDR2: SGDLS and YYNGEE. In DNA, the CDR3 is TGTGCCAGCAGCTCCCGAAGGCGGGGGGGAGACCATGAGCAGTTCTTC. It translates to CASSSRRRGGDHEQFF.

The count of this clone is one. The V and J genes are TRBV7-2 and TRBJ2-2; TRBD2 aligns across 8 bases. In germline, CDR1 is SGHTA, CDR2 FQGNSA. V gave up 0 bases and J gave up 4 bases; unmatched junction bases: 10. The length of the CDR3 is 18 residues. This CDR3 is CASSLARGVWGVTGELFF. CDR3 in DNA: TGTGCCAGCAGCTTAGCGCGGGGGGTTTGGGGTGTCACCGGGGAGCTGTTTTTT.

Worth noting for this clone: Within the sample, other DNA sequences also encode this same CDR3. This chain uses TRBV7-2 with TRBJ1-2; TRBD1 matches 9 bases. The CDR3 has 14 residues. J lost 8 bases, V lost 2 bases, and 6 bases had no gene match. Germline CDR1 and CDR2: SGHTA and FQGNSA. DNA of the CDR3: TGTGCCAGCAGCTTATTGGGACAGGGTGGAGGCTACACCTTC. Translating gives CASSLLGQGGGYTF.

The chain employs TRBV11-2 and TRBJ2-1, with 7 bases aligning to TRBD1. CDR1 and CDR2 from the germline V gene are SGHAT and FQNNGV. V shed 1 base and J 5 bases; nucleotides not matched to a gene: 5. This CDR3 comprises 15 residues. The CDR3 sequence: CASSLVGDRDNEQFF. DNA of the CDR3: TGTGCCAGCAGCTTAGTGGGAGACAGGGACAATGAGCAGTTCTTC.

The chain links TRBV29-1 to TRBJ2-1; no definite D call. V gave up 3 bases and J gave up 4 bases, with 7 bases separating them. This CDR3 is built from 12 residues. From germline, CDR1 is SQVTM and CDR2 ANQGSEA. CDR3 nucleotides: TGCAGCGTTGATAGAGGATACAATGAGCAGTTCTTC. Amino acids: CSVDRGYNEQFF.